The following is a T cell receptor beta chain sequence with its context. Its specificity is not known. This entry is derived from a study of T cells in Graves' hyperthyroidism and ophthalmopathy. Study-level information: Peripheral blood draws took place at initial diagnosis, ahead of any treatment.

RNA transcripts yielded amplified TCR beta CDR3 regions. First-round RT-PCR with HTBI primers amplified the TCR CDR3 region. One entry per CDR3 protein results from TCRdb running MiXCR on the multiplex PCR reads. The sample carries 250,000 to 350,000 distinct CDR3 sequences, roughly 20% recorded once. The V gene's germline CDR1 is LNHDA and CDR2 SQIVND (reference sequence). The CDR3 loop spans 15 amino acids. Trimming took 3 bases from V and 1 from J, leaving 13 bases between them. Enrolled ophthalmopathy patients presented with a Clinical Activity Score of at least 3, a NOSPECS grade of at least 4, and disease duration under 3 months. Uncontrolled infection, other autoimmune disease, pregnancy or lactation excluded patients. Study-level results: Most clonotypes expanded in the thyroid (above 0.001) were also present in blood.

The sequence was obtained from a young man with Graves' ophthalmopathy. What was sequenced was blood. The chain has TRBV19 and TRBJ2-7; a possible D gene is TRBD1 (7 bases). The CDR3 is CASSIGGTASYEQYF. Written as DNA, the CDR3 is TGTGCCAGTAGTATTGGCGGGACAGCATCCTACGAGCAGTACTTC.